Given below is one T cell receptor beta chain in context. The record originates from a study of control samples from healthy donors and cancer patients. This CDR3 contains 16 residues. The germline V and J ends were trimmed by 2 bases and 0 bases, with 8 bases remaining between them. CDR1 is MNHEY and CDR2 is SMNVEV in the germline V gene (reference sequence). The table came from immunoSEQ multiplex PCR; TCRdb's copy has only in-frame clones and leaves some out. The sample carries approximately 170,000 clones, roughly nine tenths recorded once. Sequencing was done on a sample of blood. The receptor was isolated from a young woman in good health. This sequence joins TRBV27 and TRBJ1-6; no clear D gene. CDR3 DNA: TGTGCCAGCAGTTTAGGCCCGAGCTCCTATAATTCACCCCTCCACTTT. Amino acids: CASSLGPSSYNSPLHF.